This T cell receptor (beta chain) is drawn from a study of T-cell reconstitution after alpha-beta-depleted transplantation in children. Germline V gene lookup returns CDR1 KGHDR and CDR2 SFDVKD. The CDR3 is 13 residues long. V was shortened by 7 bases and J by 0 bases, with 9 bases between the two germline ends. Unique molecular identifiers were built into the TCRbeta library. TCRdb fed the PCR reads into MiXCR, producing one record per CDR3 protein. The sample holds 490,000 or so distinct CDR3 sequences, about 12% seen once. The clonotype originates from a human donor who donated a stem cell graft to a child with combined immunodeficiency. The source material was PBMCs from the stem cell graft donor, sampled from the stem cell graft. This chain connects TRBV24-1 to TRBJ2-7; D might be TRBD1 (6 bases). The DNA of the CDR3 is TGTGCCACCAGCTCAGGGGTCTCCTACGAGCAGTACTTC. Its translation: CATSSGVSYEQYF.